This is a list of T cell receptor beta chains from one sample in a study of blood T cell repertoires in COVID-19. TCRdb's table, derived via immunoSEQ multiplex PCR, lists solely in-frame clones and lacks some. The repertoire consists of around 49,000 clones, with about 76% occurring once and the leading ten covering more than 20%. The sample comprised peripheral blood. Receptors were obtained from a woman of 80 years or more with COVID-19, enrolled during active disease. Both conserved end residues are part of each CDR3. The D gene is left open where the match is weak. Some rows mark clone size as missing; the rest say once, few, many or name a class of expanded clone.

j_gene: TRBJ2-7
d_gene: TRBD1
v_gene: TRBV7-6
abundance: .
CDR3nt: TGTGCCAGCAGCCCTAGGGACAGCGTCGCCGAGCAGTACTTC
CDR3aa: CASSPRDSVAEQYF

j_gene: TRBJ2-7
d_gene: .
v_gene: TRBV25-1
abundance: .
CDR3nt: TGTGCCAGCAGTGACCCCGGTCGAGCCGGCTACGAGCAGTACTTC
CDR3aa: CASSDPGRAGYEQYF

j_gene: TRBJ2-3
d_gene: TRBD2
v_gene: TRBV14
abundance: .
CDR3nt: TGTGCCAGCAGCCAAGTATTACTAGCGGGAGTCGATACGCAGTATTTT
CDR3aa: CASSQVLLAGVDTQYF

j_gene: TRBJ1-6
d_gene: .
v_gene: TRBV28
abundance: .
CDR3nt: TGTGCCTCCCGGCTGGATGAGGGTTCACCCCTCCACTTT
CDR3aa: CASRLDEGSPLHF

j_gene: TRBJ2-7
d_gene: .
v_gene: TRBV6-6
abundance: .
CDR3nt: TGTGCCAGCAGGGCGGGTTCCTACGAGCAGTACTTC
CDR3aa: CASRAGSYEQYF

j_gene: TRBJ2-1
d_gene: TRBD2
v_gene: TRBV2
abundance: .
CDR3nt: TGTGCCAGCAGTGAAAGCGGGAGAAGCCGCAATGAGCAGTTCTTC
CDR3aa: CASSESGRSRNEQFF

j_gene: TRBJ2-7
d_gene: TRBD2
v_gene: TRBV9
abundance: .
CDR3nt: TGTGCCAGCAGCCCCTTCCCTAGCGGGAGGTGGGGCGGCGAGCAGTACTTC
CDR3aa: CASSPFPSGRWGGEQYF

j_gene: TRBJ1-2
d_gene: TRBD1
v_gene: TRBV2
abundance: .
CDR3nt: TGTGCCAGCAGTGAAGGTGGGACAGGGGACTCCCATGGCTACACCTTC
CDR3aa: CASSEGGTGDSHGYTF

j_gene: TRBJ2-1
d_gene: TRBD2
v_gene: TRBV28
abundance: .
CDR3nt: TGTGCCAGCAGTCCAACAGCGGGGAGCTCCTACAATGAGCAGTTCTTC
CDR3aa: CASSPTAGSSYNEQFF

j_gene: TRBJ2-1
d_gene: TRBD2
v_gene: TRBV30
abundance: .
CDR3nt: TGTGCCTGGAGTGTCACCTGGACTAGCAGAAACAATGAGCAGTTCTTC
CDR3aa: CAWSVTWTSRNNEQFF

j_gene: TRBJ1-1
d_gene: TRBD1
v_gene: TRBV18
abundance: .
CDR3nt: TGTGCCAGCTGTTGGGACAGCGGTGAAGCTTTCTTT
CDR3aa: CASCWDSGEAFF

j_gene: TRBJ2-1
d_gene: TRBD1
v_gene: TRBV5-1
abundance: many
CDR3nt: TGCGCCAGCAGCGCGACAGGGGTCTCCTACAATGAGCAGTTCTTC
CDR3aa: CASSATGVSYNEQFF

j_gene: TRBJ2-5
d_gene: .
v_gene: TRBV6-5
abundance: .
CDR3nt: TGTGCCAGCAGTTACTCAGGACACCCGAAAGAGACCCAGTACTTC
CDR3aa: CASSYSGHPKETQYF

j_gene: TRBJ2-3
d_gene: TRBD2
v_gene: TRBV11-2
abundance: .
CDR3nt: TGTGCCAGCAGCTTAGGGCTGGGCGGGAGGGCCTCAGATACGCAGTATTTT
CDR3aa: CASSLGLGGRASDTQYF